This T cell receptor beta chain is from a study of blood T cell repertoires in COVID-19. Study background: Both acute and convalescent COVID-19 samples were obtained from the United States, Italy and Spain.

The CDR3 length is 14 residues. Generated by immunoSEQ multiplex PCR, the TCRdb table keeps only in-frame clones and is missing some. The sample lists about 250,000 clones; roughly 82% were seen once. The Seattle site enrolled patients during active infection and followed them longitudinally. The J gene is TRBJ1-6, the V gene TRBV21-1; TRBD1, the table's D call, lacks a check against the DNA. TRBV21-1 has pseudogene status. The clonotype originates from a woman of 80 years or more with COVID-19, enrolled during active disease. Material for sequencing was peripheral blood. CDR3 region: CASSLAGGNSPLHF. CDR3 DNA: TGTGCCAGCAGCCTTGCAGGGGGTAATTCACCCCTCCACTTT.